The rows below give T cell receptor beta chains drawn from one sample of a study of blood T cell repertoires in COVID-19. Repertoires were generated with immunoSEQ multiplex PCR, while TCRdb's copy carries only in-frame clones and drops some. The profile shows about 410,000 clones, 89% of them singletons. Sequenced sample: peripheral blood. These receptors were taken from a woman aged 40-49 years with COVID-19, enrolled during active disease. Both conserved end residues are part of each CDR3. The D gene is left open where the match is weak. The size field is filled for only some rows; it gives once, few, many or a size class.

cdr3_nt cdr3_aa j_call v_call clone_size cdr3_length d_call
TGTGCCAGCAGCCATTCTAGCTACGAGCAGTACTTC CASSHSSYEQYF TRBJ2-7 TRBV14 . 12 .
TGTGCCAGCTCACTAGCGGGGGCAAATAGGGAGACCCAGTACTTC CASSLAGANRETQYF TRBJ2-5 TRBV18 . 15 TRBD2
TGTGCCAGCAGCTTAAAGGGGGCAGCGGAGCAGTACTTC CASSLKGAAEQYF TRBJ2-7 TRBV7-3 . 13 TRBD1
TGTGCCAGCTCACCAGTCAGGGACTCTGGAAACACCATATATTTT CASSPVRDSGNTIYF TRBJ1-3 TRBV18 . 15 .
TGTGCCAGCAGAACAGGGTCCGCGAACACCGGGGAGCTGTTTTTT CASRTGSANTGELFF TRBJ2-2 TRBV6-5 . 15 .
TGCGCCAGCAGCTTGGGAGGAAGGGGCCAAGAGACCCAGTACTTC CASSLGGRGQETQYF TRBJ2-5 TRBV5-1 . 15 .
TGTGCCAGCAGCATTACAGGGAACTATGGCTACACCTTC CASSITGNYGYTF TRBJ1-2 TRBV7-9 . 13 .
TGCAGCGTTCAAGAGGGCTACACCAATGAGCAGTTCTTC CSVQEGYTNEQFF TRBJ2-1 TRBV29-1 . 13 .
TGTGCCACCGGGACAGACCTCCTAATCTCCTACGAGCAGTACTTC CATGTDLLISYEQYF TRBJ2-7 TRBV6-5 . 15 TRBD1
TGTGCCAGCAGCCAAGTCGGGGGCTACACCTTC CASSQVGGYTF TRBJ1-2 TRBV4-2 . 11 .
TGTGCCAGCAGCTTGCATGGCGGGGTTGAGCAGTTCTTC CASSLHGGVEQFF TRBJ2-1 TRBV5-8 . 13 .
TGTGCCAGCTCGCCAAAGGACAGAGGAAACACCATATATTTT CASSPKDRGNTIYF TRBJ1-3 TRBV18 . 14 .
TGTGCCAGCAGCCCCCGGACAGGGAGGGGGGAGACCCAGTACTTC CASSPRTGRGETQYF TRBJ2-5 TRBV9 . 15 .
TGTGCCAGCAGCTCGGACAGTTCCTACGAGCAGTACTTC CASSSDSSYEQYF TRBJ2-7 TRBV12-3/TRBV12-4 once 13 .
TGTGCCAGAAGCACGACTATACAGGGGGGGTACGAAAAACTGTTTTTT CARSTTIQGGYEKLFF TRBJ1-4 TRBV5-3 . 16 TRBD1
TGTGCCAGTAGTAGGACAGGGGGAATGATCACTGAAGCTTTCTTT CASSRTGGMITEAFF TRBJ1-1 TRBV19 . 15 TRBD1
TGTGCCAGCAGCTTAAGCGGACCGGAAGAAGAGACCCAGTACTTC CASSLSGPEEETQYF TRBJ2-5 TRBV7-9 . 15 .
TGTGCCACCAGCAGGTCCGGGTCGGGATTATATGGCTACACCTTC CATSRSGSGLYGYTF TRBJ1-2 TRBV15 . 15 .
TGTGCCACCCAAAACCGGGACACTAGGATGCGTAAGGGATTTGAAGCTTTCTTT CATQNRDTRMRKGFEAFF TRBJ1-1 TRBV5-8 . 18 .
TGTGCCAGCAGTCCGAGTGGGCTTAATGAAAAACTGTTTTTT CASSPSGLNEKLFF TRBJ1-4 TRBV2 once 14 .
TGCGCCAGCAGCGCCTCTACTACCTATGGCTACACCTTC CASSASTTYGYTF TRBJ1-2 TRBV5-1 . 13 .
TGTGCCAGCAGCTTTCTGACTGAAGCTTTCTTT CASSFLTEAFF TRBJ1-1 TRBV5-4 . 11 .
TGTGCCAGCAGCTTAGAAGGACAGGGTGTCCCTGAAGCTTTCTTT CASSLEGQGVPEAFF TRBJ1-1 TRBV11-2 . 15 TRBD1
TGTGCCAGCAGCCGGGACAGATACTACGAGCAGTACTTC CASSRDRYYEQYF TRBJ2-7 TRBV7-2 few 13 TRBD1
TGTGCCAGCAGTGAAGGGCTAGCGGGACCCTCGGAGCAGTTCTTC CASSEGLAGPSEQFF TRBJ2-1 TRBV2 . 15 TRBD2
TGTGCCAGCAGCACGACAGACTCTACCTACAATGAGCAGTTCTTC CASSTTDSTYNEQFF TRBJ2-1 TRBV5-5 . 15 .
TGTGCCAGCAGCTTTGGACAGGGGGCGCTTTACGAGCAGTACTTC CASSFGQGALYEQYF TRBJ2-7 TRBV6-2/TRBV6-3 . 15 TRBD1
TGTGCCAGCAGTTTCGTGCAGGGGAACTATGGCTACACCTTC CASSFVQGNYGYTF TRBJ1-2 TRBV27 . 14 .
TGTGCCGCCCTAGCAGGGGCGGCTGAAAAACTGTTTTTT CAALAGAAEKLFF TRBJ1-4 TRBV2 . 13 .
TGTGCCAGCAGCGTACCTAGCGGGGGGGATGACAATGAGCAGTTCTTC CASSVPSGGDDNEQFF TRBJ2-1 TRBV4-2 . 16 TRBD2
TGTGCCAGCAGCGTTGGGACAGGGAGGGAAAAACTGTTTTTT CASSVGTGREKLFF TRBJ1-4 TRBV7-2 . 14 TRBD1
TGTGCCTGGAGTCCCAACAGAGAAGCTTTCTTT CAWSPNREAFF TRBJ1-1 TRBV30 . 11 .
TGTGCCACCAGTGATCCTGCGACAGGGGGCCTCATTCAGTACTTC CATSDPATGGLIQYF TRBJ2-4 TRBV24-1 . 15 TRBD1
TGTGCCAGCAGTTTAAGGGGACTATCCAGTACTGAAGCTTTCTTT CASSLRGLSSTEAFF TRBJ1-1 TRBV27 . 15 .
TGTGCCAGCAGCTTGATGGGGGGGGACAATGAGCAGTTCTTC CASSLMGGDNEQFF TRBJ2-1 TRBV7-2 . 14 TRBD2
TGTGCCAGCTGTCCGGTCGCCCCAGGGACTGAAGCTTTCTTT CASCPVAPGTEAFF TRBJ1-1 TRBV27 once 14 .
TGTGCCAGCACGTCTAGCGGGACGGAGACCCAGTACTTC CASTSSGTETQYF TRBJ2-5 TRBV28 . 13 TRBD2
TGTGCCAGCAGCCCAAGTCTAGCGGGGTTTACAATCCAGCAGTTCTTC CASSPSLAGFTIQQFF TRBJ2-1 TRBV7-2 . 16 TRBD2
TGTGCCAGCAGCGTAGAAGTGAGGGCAAGTGAAGCTTTCTTT CASSVEVRASEAFF TRBJ1-1 TRBV9 . 14 .